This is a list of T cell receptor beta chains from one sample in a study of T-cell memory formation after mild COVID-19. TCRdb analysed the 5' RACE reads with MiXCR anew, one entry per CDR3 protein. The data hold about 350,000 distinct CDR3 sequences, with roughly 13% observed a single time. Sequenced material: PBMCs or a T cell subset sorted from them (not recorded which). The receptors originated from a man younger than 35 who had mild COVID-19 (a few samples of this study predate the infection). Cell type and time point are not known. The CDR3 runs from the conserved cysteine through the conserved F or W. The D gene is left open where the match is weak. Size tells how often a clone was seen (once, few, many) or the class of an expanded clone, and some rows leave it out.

CDR3nt: TGTGCCAGCAGCTTCCTCCGGGACAGGAGATGGTCAGATACGCAGTATTTT
CDR3aa: CASSFLRDRRWSDTQYF
abundance: NA
d_gene: TRBD1
v_gene: TRBV7-7
j_gene: TRBJ2-3

CDR3nt: TGTGCCAGCTCACAACAGGGGACATTGGAAAAACTGTTTTTT
CDR3aa: CASSQQGTLEKLFF
abundance: few
d_gene: TRBD1
v_gene: TRBV18
j_gene: TRBJ1-4

CDR3nt: TGTGCCAGCAGTTTGCGCGGGTTGGGGGATACGCAGTATTTT
CDR3aa: CASSLRGLGDTQYF
abundance: few
d_gene: NA
v_gene: TRBV12-3/TRBV12-4
j_gene: TRBJ2-3

CDR3nt: TGCGCCAGCAGCCGTGGGGGGGATCGCGGCAAAAACATTCAGTACTTC
CDR3aa: CASSRGGDRGKNIQYF
abundance: many
d_gene: TRBD2
v_gene: TRBV4-1
j_gene: TRBJ2-4

CDR3nt: TGCAGCGCCGTTAGCGGGGGGAGCTCCTACAATGAGCAGTTCTTC
CDR3aa: CSAVSGGSSYNEQFF
abundance: NA
d_gene: TRBD2
v_gene: TRBV29-1
j_gene: TRBJ2-1

CDR3nt: TGTGCCAGCAGCACAATGACAGGACCTGGAAACACCATATATTTT
CDR3aa: CASSTMTGPGNTIYF
abundance: few
d_gene: NA
v_gene: TRBV11-2
j_gene: TRBJ1-3

CDR3nt: TGTGCCAGCAGTGTGGGGGTGATCTCTGGAAACACCATATATTTT
CDR3aa: CASSVGVISGNTIYF
abundance: few
d_gene: NA
v_gene: TRBV6-1
j_gene: TRBJ1-3

CDR3nt: TGTGCCAACGCACGGGACAGGGACACTGAAGCTTTCTTT
CDR3aa: CANARDRDTEAFF
abundance: few
d_gene: TRBD1
v_gene: TRBV2
j_gene: TRBJ1-1

CDR3nt: TGTGCCAGCAGCCCCTATGGATCGGGGACCCAGTACTTC
CDR3aa: CASSPYGSGTQYF
abundance: few
d_gene: NA
v_gene: TRBV7-2
j_gene: TRBJ2-5

CDR3nt: TGCGCCAGCAGCTTGGCCACTACAGGAATATTCTCCTACGAGCAGTACTTC
CDR3aa: CASSLATTGIFSYEQYF
abundance: NA
d_gene: NA
v_gene: TRBV5-1
j_gene: TRBJ2-7

CDR3nt: TGTGCCAGCAGCAAACAGGGTTGGGGCTACACCTTC
CDR3aa: CASSKQGWGYTF
abundance: NA
d_gene: NA
v_gene: TRBV7-2
j_gene: TRBJ1-2

CDR3nt: TGTGCCAGCCGGGAGGGGCAGGGTAATCAGCCCCAGCATTTT
CDR3aa: CASREGQGNQPQHF
abundance: NA
d_gene: NA
v_gene: TRBV28
j_gene: TRBJ1-5

CDR3nt: TGTGCCATCAGTGAGCAACCTAGCGGGGGGTCTGAGCAGTTCTTC
CDR3aa: CAISEQPSGGSEQFF
abundance: few
d_gene: TRBD2
v_gene: TRBV10-3
j_gene: TRBJ2-1

CDR3nt: TGCGCCAGCAGCTTGGCCAGGCACAGCACAGATACGCAGTATTTT
CDR3aa: CASSLARHSTDTQYF
abundance: NA
d_gene: NA
v_gene: TRBV5-1
j_gene: TRBJ2-3

CDR3nt: TGTGCCAGCAGCGATAGCGGGGTTCCAGATACGCAGTATTTT
CDR3aa: CASSDSGVPDTQYF
abundance: few
d_gene: TRBD2
v_gene: TRBV11-2
j_gene: TRBJ2-3

CDR3nt: TGTGCCAGCAGTCGAGGGACAGGGATCAATCAGCCCCAGCATTTT
CDR3aa: CASSRGTGINQPQHF
abundance: few
d_gene: TRBD1
v_gene: TRBV12-3/TRBV12-4
j_gene: TRBJ1-5

CDR3nt: TGCGCCAGCACCCGGGACAGTACCTCCAATGAGCAGTTCTTC
CDR3aa: CASTRDSTSNEQFF
abundance: NA
d_gene: TRBD1
v_gene: TRBV5-1
j_gene: TRBJ2-1

CDR3nt: TGTGCCAGCAGCTTAGTAGAGGCGGGAAGGAGCTCCTACAATGAGCAGTTCTTC
CDR3aa: CASSLVEAGRSSYNEQFF
abundance: few
d_gene: NA
v_gene: TRBV7-9
j_gene: TRBJ2-1

CDR3nt: TGTGCCAGCAGCCGATCCGGGGGTACCTACGAGCAGTACTTC
CDR3aa: CASSRSGGTYEQYF
abundance: many
d_gene: NA
v_gene: TRBV14
j_gene: TRBJ2-7

CDR3nt: TGCGCCAGCAGGATTTCAGACTTTGACAATGAGCAGTTCTTC
CDR3aa: CASRISDFDNEQFF
abundance: NA
d_gene: NA
v_gene: TRBV5-1
j_gene: TRBJ2-1

CDR3nt: TGTGCCAGCAGTTACCTTGACAGGGGGCACAATCAGCCCCAGCATTTT
CDR3aa: CASSYLDRGHNQPQHF
abundance: few
d_gene: TRBD1
v_gene: TRBV6-2/TRBV6-3
j_gene: TRBJ1-5

CDR3nt: TGCAGCGTCGGGACAGACCCTGAAGCTTTCTTT
CDR3aa: CSVGTDPEAFF
abundance: NA
d_gene: TRBD1
v_gene: TRBV29-1
j_gene: TRBJ1-1

CDR3nt: TGCAGCGCCGAAACGGACAGGGGCAATGAGCAGTTCTTC
CDR3aa: CSAETDRGNEQFF
abundance: many
d_gene: TRBD1
v_gene: TRBV29-1
j_gene: TRBJ2-1

CDR3nt: TGCGCCAGCAGCCAACTAGCGGGGGGCGGCAATGAGCAGTTCTTC
CDR3aa: CASSQLAGGGNEQFF
abundance: few
d_gene: TRBD2
v_gene: TRBV4-1
j_gene: TRBJ2-1

CDR3nt: TGTGCCAGCAGCCAAGCAGCGGGGGGTTCCCTTGGAAACATTCAGTACTTC
CDR3aa: CASSQAAGGSLGNIQYF
abundance: NA
d_gene: TRBD2
v_gene: TRBV4-2
j_gene: TRBJ2-4

CDR3nt: TGCAGCGTTGAGGGGGGGCGAGGGGTCACAGATACGCAGTATTTT
CDR3aa: CSVEGGRGVTDTQYF
abundance: many
d_gene: NA
v_gene: TRBV29-1
j_gene: TRBJ2-3

CDR3nt: TGTGCCAGCAGCGTCCGACCCGGGCAGCCCCAGCATTTT
CDR3aa: CASSVRPGQPQHF
abundance: NA
d_gene: NA
v_gene: TRBV9
j_gene: TRBJ1-5

CDR3nt: TGTGCCAGCAGCCTCTTAAATTGGTCTGGAAACACCATATATTTT
CDR3aa: CASSLLNWSGNTIYF
abundance: NA
d_gene: NA
v_gene: TRBV7-2
j_gene: TRBJ1-3

CDR3nt: TGTGCCAGCACCTGGACGGACAATCAGCCCCAGCATTTT
CDR3aa: CASTWTDNQPQHF
abundance: few
d_gene: NA
v_gene: TRBV6-2/TRBV6-3
j_gene: TRBJ1-5

CDR3nt: TGTGCCAGCAGCGTGGCGGGACTAGCGGGGGGCAATGAGCAGTTCTTC
CDR3aa: CASSVAGLAGGNEQFF
abundance: many
d_gene: TRBD2
v_gene: TRBV9
j_gene: TRBJ2-1

CDR3nt: TGCAGTGCTGGAGTGGATTCACCCCTCCACTTT
CDR3aa: CSAGVDSPLHF
abundance: NA
d_gene: NA
v_gene: TRBV20-1
j_gene: TRBJ1-6

CDR3nt: TGTGCCAGCAGCTCCTGGACTAGCGGGAACCCTTACAATGAGCAGTTCTTC
CDR3aa: CASSSWTSGNPYNEQFF
abundance: few
d_gene: TRBD2
v_gene: TRBV7-9
j_gene: TRBJ2-1

CDR3nt: TGTGCCAGCAGCCAAGACCGAACGGGGTACAATGAGCAGTTCTTC
CDR3aa: CASSQDRTGYNEQFF
abundance: many
d_gene: NA
v_gene: TRBV4-2
j_gene: TRBJ2-1

CDR3nt: TGTGCCAGCAGCAGCTTATACGGGACAGGGGGATATGGCTACACCTTC
CDR3aa: CASSSLYGTGGYGYTF
abundance: few
d_gene: TRBD1
v_gene: TRBV7-2
j_gene: TRBJ1-2

CDR3nt: TGTGCCAGCAGCGAGCGGGGGGTCGGGGAGCTGTTTTTT
CDR3aa: CASSERGVGELFF
abundance: few
d_gene: TRBD2
v_gene: TRBV4-2
j_gene: TRBJ2-2

CDR3nt: TGTGCCAGCAGCTTATCGATGGCCGGGGAGCTGTTTTTT
CDR3aa: CASSLSMAGELFF
abundance: NA
d_gene: NA
v_gene: TRBV7-9
j_gene: TRBJ2-2

CDR3nt: TGTGCCAGCAGCTTAGGAGGTCCAGGGCGAGGCGGGGAGCTGTTTTTT
CDR3aa: CASSLGGPGRGGELFF
abundance: few
d_gene: NA
v_gene: TRBV11-3
j_gene: TRBJ2-2

CDR3nt: TGTGCCAGTAGGAAAAGTATTGCAGATACGCAGTATTTT
CDR3aa: CASRKSIADTQYF
abundance: NA
d_gene: NA
v_gene: TRBV19
j_gene: TRBJ2-3

CDR3nt: TGTGCCAGCAGCTTAGGGGGGCTGGATGGTAGAGCTTTCTTT
CDR3aa: CASSLGGLDGRAFF
abundance: NA
d_gene: NA
v_gene: TRBV7-2
j_gene: TRBJ1-1

CDR3nt: TGCGCCAGCAGCTTACCTACAGGGAACTCACCCCTCCACTTT
CDR3aa: CASSLPTGNSPLHF
abundance: NA
d_gene: NA
v_gene: TRBV5-1
j_gene: TRBJ1-6

CDR3nt: TGTGCCAGCAGTGAAGTACCAGGGGATGGCGGCTACACCTTC
CDR3aa: CASSEVPGDGGYTF
abundance: NA
d_gene: NA
v_gene: TRBV6-1
j_gene: TRBJ1-2

CDR3nt: TGCAGTGCTAGGGCCGGGACAGAAGGTGAAAAACTGTTTTTT
CDR3aa: CSARAGTEGEKLFF
abundance: NA
d_gene: TRBD1
v_gene: TRBV20-1
j_gene: TRBJ1-4

CDR3nt: TGTGCCAGCAAAGGGGTATTTAGCTATGGCTACACCTTC
CDR3aa: CASKGVFSYGYTF
abundance: few
d_gene: NA
v_gene: TRBV27
j_gene: TRBJ1-2

CDR3nt: TGCGCCAGCAGCTTGGCTCAGATAGTCGTCCCCGGGGAGCTGTTTTTT
CDR3aa: CASSLAQIVVPGELFF
abundance: NA
d_gene: NA
v_gene: TRBV5-1
j_gene: TRBJ2-2

CDR3nt: TGCGCCAGCAGCTTGGCTAGCCGTAGCACAGATACGCAGTATTTT
CDR3aa: CASSLASRSTDTQYF
abundance: few
d_gene: NA
v_gene: TRBV5-1
j_gene: TRBJ2-3

CDR3nt: TGCAGTGCTAGGAGAGACAGGGGAAAAACTTTCTTT
CDR3aa: CSARRDRGKTFF
abundance: NA
d_gene: TRBD1
v_gene: TRBV20-1
j_gene: TRBJ1-1

CDR3nt: TGTGCCAGCAGCTCATACCCGGGACTAGCGGGGCAAGAGACCCAGTACTTC
CDR3aa: CASSSYPGLAGQETQYF
abundance: few
d_gene: TRBD2
v_gene: TRBV7-3
j_gene: TRBJ2-5

CDR3nt: TGTGCCAGCAGTAGCAGGGATGCGGTATACAATGAGCAGTTCTTC
CDR3aa: CASSSRDAVYNEQFF
abundance: NA
d_gene: NA
v_gene: TRBV12-3/TRBV12-4
j_gene: TRBJ2-1

CDR3nt: TGTGCCAGCAGTGAGGGGAACGGGCAGCCCCAGCATTTT
CDR3aa: CASSEGNGQPQHF
abundance: few
d_gene: NA
v_gene: TRBV2
j_gene: TRBJ1-5

CDR3nt: TGTGCCAGCAGTGATCAGGGCGCCACCGGGGAGCTGTTTTTT
CDR3aa: CASSDQGATGELFF
abundance: NA
d_gene: NA
v_gene: TRBV6-4
j_gene: TRBJ2-2

CDR3nt: TGTGCCAGCAGTTACTCTAACAGGGGCGGGAACACTGAAGCTTTCTTT
CDR3aa: CASSYSNRGGNTEAFF
abundance: NA
d_gene: TRBD1
v_gene: TRBV6-5
j_gene: TRBJ1-1

CDR3nt: TGTGCCAGCAGTTACAGGTCGGATTCACCCCTCCACTTT
CDR3aa: CASSYRSDSPLHF
abundance: NA
d_gene: NA
v_gene: TRBV6-2/TRBV6-3
j_gene: TRBJ1-6

CDR3nt: TGTGCCAGCAGCCGGACTAGCGGGGACAATGAGCAGTTCTTC
CDR3aa: CASSRTSGDNEQFF
abundance: few
d_gene: TRBD2
v_gene: TRBV4-2
j_gene: TRBJ2-1

CDR3nt: TGTGCCAGCAGCCGAAAGGGGGTCATGAAGACAGATACGCAGTATTTT
CDR3aa: CASSRKGVMKTDTQYF
abundance: NA
d_gene: NA
v_gene: TRBV5-6
j_gene: TRBJ2-3

CDR3nt: TGTGCCAGCAGCTCTATACTAGCGGCCCGGAAGGGCGAGACCCAGTACTTC
CDR3aa: CASSSILAARKGETQYF
abundance: NA
d_gene: TRBD2
v_gene: TRBV7-2
j_gene: TRBJ2-5